What follows are 21 T cell receptor beta chains derived from one specimen sequenced in a study of PD-L1 blockade in urothelial cancer. Sequencing was performed with immunoSEQ multiplex PCR; in TCRdb, only in-frame clones are kept and a portion is missing. The data hold tens of thousands of clones, with about four fifths observed a single time. The sequences come from PBMCs, collected around atezolizumab (anti-PD-L1) treatment. Source of these receptors: a man between 65 and 85 years old with urothelial cancer.

The chain has TRBV19 and TRBJ2-2; 10 positions match TRBD2. Trimming removed 3 bases from V and 0 bases from J; junction bases left unmatched: 4. The CDR3 totals 17 residues. Germline-derived CDR1 and CDR2 are LNHDA and SQIVND (reference sequence). CDR3: CASSITLAGANTGELFF. CDR3 sequence (DNA): TGTGCCAGTAGTATTACGCTAGCGGGAGCGAACACCGGGGAGCTGTTTTTT. The full variable domain, with the rest looked up from reference TRBV19 and TRBJ2-2, is DGGITQSPKYLFRKEGQNVTLSCEQNLNHDAMYWYRQDPGQGLRLIYYSQIVNDFQKGDIAEGYSVSREKKESFPLTVTSAQKNPTAFYLCASSITLAGANTGELFFGEGSRLTVL.

J is TRBJ2-7 and V is TRBV19; a possible D gene is TRBD2 (6 bases). CDR3 length: 13 amino acids. Trimming left V 4 bases short and J 6 bases short, with 13 bases between. CDR1 is LNHDA and CDR2 is SQIVND in the germline V gene (reference sequence). CDR3 sequence reads: CASSTRTTLEQYF. CDR3 nucleotides: TGTGCCAGTAGTACCCGGACTACCCTCGAGCAGTACTTC.

The gene calls are TRBV6-6 and TRBJ2-2; 8 positions match TRBD1. The V and J ends lost 6 bases and 5 bases, in that order; junction bases with no gene match: 8. The CDR3 extends over 15 amino acids. CDR1 is MNHNY and CDR2 is SVGAGI in the germline V gene (reference sequence). CDR3 nucleotide sequence: TGTGCCAGCAGACAAGGACAGGGCGGGACCGGGGAGCTGTTTTTT. It codes for CASRQGQGGTGELFF.

The chain uses TRBV5-1 and TRBJ1-6, with 9 bases matching TRBD1. Trimming removed 0 bases from V and 5 bases from J; junction bases left unmatched: 3. The CDR3 totals 16 residues. Germline CDR1 and CDR2: SGHRS and YFSETQ. The CDR3 loop reads CASSLEQGANNSPLHF. In DNA, the CDR3 is TGCGCCAGCAGCTTGGAACAGGGGGCAAATAATTCACCCCTCCACTTT.

By sample fraction, this clone is large. The CDR3 DNA follows: TGTGCCAGCAGCTCGGAGCCTAGAGAGACCCAGTACTTC. It encodes CASSSEPRETQYF. The chain is built from TRBV7-6 and TRBJ2-5, with D hard to call. This CDR3 region has 13 residues. Germline values: CDR1 SGHVS, CDR2 FNYEAQ. With 4 bases removed from V and 4 bases from J, the gap between germline ends came to 10 bases.

The chain joins TRBV6-1 to TRBJ1-1, with a possible D match to TRBD1 (5 bases). Trimming left V 5 bases short and J 1 base short, with 11 bases between. This CDR3 region has 14 residues. Germline CDR1 and CDR2: MNHNS and SASEGT. The CDR3 spells CASSIIRGNTEAFF. The CDR3 bases are TGTGCCAGCAGTATTATAAGGGGGAACACTGAAGCTTTCTTT.

Written as DNA, the CDR3 is TGTGCCAGCAGTTCTCCGAGGGCTAGCGGGAGTAGTACCTACGAGCAGTACTTC. Protein: CASSSPRASGSSTYEQYF. The rearrangement joins TRBV28 to TRBJ2-7; 10 nucleotides agree with TRBD2. V was clipped by 4 bases and J by 2 bases; unmatched bases: 14. The CDR3 has 18 amino acids. Per the germline V gene, CDR1 is MDHEN and CDR2 is SYDVKM. The full variable domain, completed using reference TRBV28 and TRBJ2-7, is DVKVTQSSRYLVKRTGEKVFLECVQDMDHENMFWYRQDPGLGLRLIYFSYDVKMKEKGDIPEGYSVSREKKERFSLILESASTNQTSMYLCASSSPRASGSSTYEQYFGPGTRLTVT.

CDR3 nucleotides: TGTGCCAGCAGCTTGGGTGAACTAGCGGGAGACAATGAGCAGTTCTTC. Translated, it gives CASSLGELAGDNEQFF. V and J are TRBV5-4 and TRBJ2-1; TRBD2 aligns across 11 bases. J gave up 5 bases and V 0 bases, and 4 bases lay outside the gene matches. The CDR3 has 16 amino acids. The germline CDR1 and CDR2 sequences are SGHNT and YYREEE (reference sequence).

The chain recombines TRBV19 with TRBJ2-7; tentatively, D is TRBD1 (5 bases). The CDR3 is made up of 14 amino acids. V lost 4 bases and J lost 2, with 12 bases in between. In germline, CDR1 is LNHDA, CDR2 SQIVND (reference sequence). This CDR3 is CASSRGSQTYEQYF. The CDR3 DNA is TGTGCCAGTAGTAGGGGCAGTCAGACCTACGAGCAGTACTTC. Combining the CDR3 with reference TRBV19 and TRBJ2-7 gives the whole variable domain DGGITQSPKYLFRKEGQNVTLSCEQNLNHDAMYWYRQDPGQGLRLIYYSQIVNDFQKGDIAEGYSVSREKKESFPLTVTSAQKNPTAFYLCASSRGSQTYEQYFGPGTRLTVT.

The V and J genes are TRBV2 and TRBJ2-1; TRBD1 matches 8 bases. Trimming removed 5 bases from V and 6 bases from J; junction bases left unmatched: 9. The CDR3 is 15 residues long. Germline values: CDR1 SNHLY, CDR2 FYNNEI. CDR3 residues: CASSPGQALSNEQFF. The CDR3 region has the DNA TGTGCCAGCAGTCCGGGACAGGCATTATCCAATGAGCAGTTCTTC.

This chain links TRBV2 with TRBJ2-1; TRBD1 matches at 11 bases. Germline assignment: CDR1 SNHLY and CDR2 FYNNEI. V lost 4 bases to trimming and J lost 6 bases; unmatched junction nucleotides: 2. This CDR3 has 14 residues. The CDR3 DNA sequence: TGTGCCAGCAGTGCGGGACAGGGGGGCAATGAGCAGTTCTTC. Its translation is CASSAGQGGNEQFF.

The chain couples TRBV6-6 to TRBJ1-5; D not certain. Germline assignment: CDR1 MNHNY and CDR2 SVGAGI (reference sequence). The V end was cut by 3 bases, the J end by 4 bases, with 7 bases between. CDR3 size: 13 residues. Here the CDR3 DNA reads TGTGCCAGCAGTTATCAAGAGAATCAGCCCCAGCATTTT. This codes for CASSYQENQPQHF.

The J gene is TRBJ1-5, the V gene TRBV18, with 10 bases that match TRBD1. With V trimmed by 0 bases and J by 3 bases, 5 bases remained unmatched. Germline CDR1 KGHSH, CDR2 LQKENI. This CDR3 is built from 17 residues. The chain's CDR3 is CASSPPGTGAFNQPQHF. Written as DNA, the CDR3 is TGTGCCAGCTCACCACCGGGGACAGGGGCCTTCAATCAGCCCCAGCATTTT.

This clone came up once. The gene calls are TRBV5-6 and TRBJ2-2, with 10 bases lining up with TRBD1. The CDR3 has 15 amino acids. Germline V gene sequence: CDR1 SGHDT, CDR2 YYEEEE. V shed 5 bases, J shed 4 bases, and the junction held 5 bases outside the gene matches. The CDR3 sequence: CASSGQGVVTGELFF. The CDR3 DNA sequence: TGTGCCAGCAGTGGACAGGGGGTCGTCACCGGGGAGCTGTTTTTT.

The J gene is TRBJ2-7, the V gene TRBV28; TRBD1 is a possible D gene (6 bases). This CDR3 spans 14 amino acids. With 6 bases removed from V and 7 bases from J, the gap between germline ends came to 19 bases. Germline loops: CDR1 MDHEN, CDR2 SYDVKM. The DNA for the CDR3 is TGTGCCAGCAGCGGACAGCCTGCGCAGGCTGAGCAGTACTTC. Translating it yields CASSGQPAQAEQYF. Based on the CDR3 plus reference TRBV28 and TRBJ2-7, the full variable domain is DVKVTQSSRYLVKRTGEKVFLECVQDMDHENMFWYRQDPGLGLRLIYFSYDVKMKEKGDIPEGYSVSREKKERFSLILESASTNQTSMYLCASSGQPAQAEQYFGPGTRLTVT.

V and J are TRBV18 and TRBJ2-5, with a weak D call TRBD2 (6 bases). V was cut by 2 bases and J by 5 bases, with 9 bases left in between. Germline values: CDR1 KGHSH, CDR2 LQKENI. The CDR3 contains 13 residues. CDR3 in amino acids: CASSPSGVETQYF. CDR3 DNA sequence: TGTGCCAGCTCACCATCGGGGGTTGAGACCCAGTACTTC. Together with reference TRBV18 and TRBJ2-5, the CDR3 gives the full variable domain: NAGVMQNPRHLVRRRGQEARLRCSPMKGHSHVYWYRQLPEEGLKFMVYLQKENIIDESGMPKERFSAEFPKEGPSILRIQQVVRGDSAAYFCASSPSGVETQYFGPGTRLLVL.

The chain carries TRBV6-6 and TRBJ2-2; 10 positions match TRBD2. This CDR3 is built from 15 residues. Germline CDR1 and CDR2: MNHNY and SVGAGI (reference sequence). Trimming removed 4 bases from V and 3 bases from J; junction bases left unmatched: 2. CDR3 nucleotides: TGTGCCAGCAGTTCTAGCGGGAGAGACACCGGGGAGCTGTTTTTT. The encoded protein is CASSSSGRDTGELFF.

This chain links TRBV6-1 with TRBJ2-5; 7 bases are a match to TRBD2. J lost 5 bases, V lost 5 bases, and 8 bases had no gene match. The V gene's germline CDR1 is MNHNS and CDR2 SASEGT. This CDR3 comprises 14 residues. CDR3 sequence (DNA): TGTGCCAGCAGTAGACTAGCATCGTGGGAGACCCAGTACTTC. It specifies CASSRLASWETQYF.

The chain carries TRBV27 and TRBJ1-2, with 7 bases matching TRBD1. The germline gives CDR1 MNHEY, CDR2 SMNVEV (reference sequence). The CDR3 totals 15 residues. Trimming cost V 2 bases and J 4 bases; bases outside gene matches: 7. CDR3 loop: CASSLTAGGRYGYTF. Written as DNA, the CDR3 is TGTGCCAGCAGTTTAACGGCAGGGGGACGCTATGGCTACACCTTC.

This clone was seen a handful of times. This rearrangement joins TRBV7-2 to TRBJ2-5; 11 bases map to TRBD2. Trimming took 8 bases from V and 4 from J; bases not matched to a gene: 3. The length of the CDR3 is 13 residues. Germline CDR1 reads SGHTA; CDR2 reads FQGNSA. CDR3 bases: TGTGCCAGCCGGCTAGCGGGAGGAGAGACCCAGTACTTC. The encoded protein is CASRLAGGETQYF.

The chain combines TRBV19 with TRBJ2-1; 9 bases line up with TRBD1. Germline CDR1 is LNHDA and CDR2 is SQIVND (reference sequence). The CDR3 covers 14 residues. J was trimmed by 2 bases and V by 8 bases; bases with no gene match: 4. CDR3 sequence: CASPGTGTYNEQFF. CDR3 coding DNA: TGTGCCAGTCCCGGGACAGGGACCTACAATGAGCAGTTCTTC.